What follows describes a single TCR beta chain. Its antigen is still unknown. The record has no base qualities; no much larger clone is one base away. Trimming takes 6 bases from V and 2 bases from J, and the germline ends sit 16 bases apart. The CDR3 measures 15 amino acids from cysteine to phenylalanine. CDR3 DNA only is kept here, 45 bases in frame from base 1. The germline V gene encodes CDR1 MGHDK and CDR2 SYGVNS. Libraries were built with the immunoSEQ multiplex PCR assay. Each sample had 90,000 to 100,000 TCR templates assayed by the deep sequencing platform. Genomic DNA extracted from sorted T cells was used for TCRbeta CDR3 sequencing. Per the original workflow: The R programming language was used for the clonal analysis of the TCRbeta CDR3 data. Unstimulated samples were compared with post-reaction CFSE-low samples to define alloreactive CD4+ and CD8+ clones. By matching sequences to the repertoires of sorted unstimulated Treg and non-Treg cells, each alloreactive CD4+ clone was assigned a regulatory or non-regulatory origin. TCRdb limited this immuneACCESS table to in-frame rearrangements with V and J called. A share of clones is missing; checked studies link under half to unresolved V genes, and the rest is unexplained. V, J and clone size derive from that table, while D and trimming were established from the DNA sequence. This sample lists about 82,000 clones; approximately 88% were detected once. 1.5% of the sample lies in the top ten.

The sample comes from a study of siplizumab effects on memory and regulatory T cells (dated by TCRdb to the late 2010s). General notes on the study: The study looked at the effect of siplizumab, an anti-CD2 antibody, on alloreactive T-cell subsets in allogeneic mixed lymphocyte reactions made from human PBMCs. The paper as a whole reports these results and caveats: Because sequences below about 10^-5 frequency were poorly captured, only a minor fraction of alloreactive clones could be mapped to unstimulated subsets. Of the alloreactive CD4+ clones that could be mapped, the Treg-derived share averaged about 70% with siplizumab compared with about 27% in control reactions. Whether proliferating Tregs from siplizumab cultures were suppressive was not functionally confirmed. A naive or memory phenotype could not be assigned to roughly 75-96% of proliferating CD4+ or CD8+ clones. Unstimulated naive T cells appeared more diverse than memory T cells, and naive cells seemed to contribute substantially to the alloresponse. The cumulative frequency of alloreactive sequences that could be traced back to unstimulated CD4+ memory T cells was significantly reduced by siplizumab.

Sorted unstimulated T cells and proliferating T cells recovered from mixed lymphocyte reactions were subjected to TCRbeta CDR3 sequencing. Fresh whole blood from about 11 HLA-typed healthy donors was used as the source from which PBMCs were isolated. To map where alloreactive clones came from, unstimulated CD4+ regulatory T cells were FACS-sorted. The sequenced sample was Tregs sorted from blood. The chain employs TRBV25-1 and TRBJ2-5; the D element could tentatively be TRBD1 or TRBD2, as 5 bases agree for each. The TCR was taken from a human donor in good health. The CDR3 protein is CASSVSGSRQETQYF. DNA sequence: TGTGCCAGCAGCGTCTCAGGGAGTAGGCAAGAGACCCAGTACTTC.